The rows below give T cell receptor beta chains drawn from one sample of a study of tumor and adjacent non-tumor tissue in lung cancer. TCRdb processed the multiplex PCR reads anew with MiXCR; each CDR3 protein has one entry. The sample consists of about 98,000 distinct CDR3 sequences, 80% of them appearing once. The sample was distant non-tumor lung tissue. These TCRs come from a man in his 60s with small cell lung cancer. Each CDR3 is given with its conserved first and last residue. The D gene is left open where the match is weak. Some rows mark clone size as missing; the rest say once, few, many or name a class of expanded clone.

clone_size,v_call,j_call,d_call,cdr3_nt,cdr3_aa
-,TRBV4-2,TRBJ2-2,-,TGTGCCAGCAGCCATGATCTGAGGGCCAACACCGGGGGGCTGTCGTTT,CASSHDLRANTGGLSF
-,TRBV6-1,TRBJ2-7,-,TGTACCAGTAGTGAGATCGGGACCGCCTTCTCCTACGAGCAGTACTTC,CTSSEIGTAFSYEQYF
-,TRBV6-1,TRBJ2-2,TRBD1,TGTGCCAGCAGTACCCCCCGGGGACAGGGTAGCACCTGGGAGCTGTTATTT,CASSTPRGQGSTWELLF
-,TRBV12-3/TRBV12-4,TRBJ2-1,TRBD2,TGTGCCAGCAAGAGTAGCGGGAGGAACTACAATGAGCAGTTATTC,CASKSSGRNYNEQLF
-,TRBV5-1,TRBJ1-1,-,TGCGCCAGCAGCTTGGAAGGGACAAGGAGCACTGACGCTTTCTTT,CASSLEGTRSTDAFF
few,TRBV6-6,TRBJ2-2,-,TGTGCCAACAGTTCTTCGAACACCGGGGAGTTGTTTTTT,CANSSSNTGELFF
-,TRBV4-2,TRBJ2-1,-,TGTGCCAGCAGCCATCCGCAAAATCGAGGCAGTGAGCAGTTCTTC,CASSHPQNRGSEQFF
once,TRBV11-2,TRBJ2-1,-,TGTGCCAGCAACTTAGATGCAGGGTTGGTTGAGCAATTCTTC,CASNLDAGLVEQFF
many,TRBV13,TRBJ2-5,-,TGTGCCAGCAGCTTTGGGGGGCAAGAGACCCAGTACTTC,CASSFGGQETQYF
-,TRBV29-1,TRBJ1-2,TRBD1,TGCAGCGTGGGACAGGGAGACTATGGCTACATCTTC,CSVGQGDYGYIF
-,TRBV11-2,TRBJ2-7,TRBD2,TGTGCCAGCAGCTTAGGAGGGCTAGCGGGAGTCGGCGAGCAGTACTTC,CASSLGGLAGVGEQYF
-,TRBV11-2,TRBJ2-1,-,TGTCCCAGCCGCTTAGTGACAGCCCGGAGCTCCTACAATGAGCAGTTCTTC,CPSRLVTARSSYNEQFF
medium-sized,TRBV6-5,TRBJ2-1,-,TGTGCCAGCAGTTCGGACTCCCCCCCTTATGAGCAGTTCTTC,CASSSDSPPYEQFF
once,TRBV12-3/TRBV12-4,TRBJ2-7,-,TGTGCCAGCAGGGCGCGAGGGTACCACGAGCAATACTTC,CASRARGYHEQYF
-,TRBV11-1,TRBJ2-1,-,TGTGCCAGCAGCTCAGATTCGAGGAGTAGCGGTAGAGGTAATGAGCAGTTCTTC,CASSSDSRSSGRGNEQFF
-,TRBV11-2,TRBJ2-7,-,TGTGCCAGCAGCTCAGAAGTCAGAGGATACGAGCAGTACTTC,CASSSEVRGYEQYF
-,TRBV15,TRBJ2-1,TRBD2,TGTGCCACCAACAGAGTGGCGGGTATAGCGGGGACGCCACCCGATGAGCAGTTCTTC,CATNRVAGIAGTPPDEQFF
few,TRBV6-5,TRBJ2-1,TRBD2,TGTGCCAGTTACTCGATCTGGGGACTAGCGGACAATGAGCAGTTCTTC,CASYSIWGLADNEQFF